These 24 T cell receptor beta chains share one sample of origin, sequenced in a study of tumor and adjacent non-tumor tissue in lung cancer. Three rounds of nested PCR, following a modified ARM-PCR protocol, produced the TCRbeta library. MiXCR was run by TCRdb on the multiplex PCR reads, yielding one entry per CDR3 protein. Of around 210,000 distinct CDR3 sequences in the sample, about two thirds were seen once. RNA was extracted from bulk tissue without any cell sorting. Sample: lung tumor tissue. Receptor source: a man in his sixties with non-small cell lung cancer.

The chain is built from TRBV13 and TRBJ2-5; D is perhaps TRBD1 (5 bases). The CDR3 extends over 15 amino acids. The ends were cut back, 5 bases at V and 7 bases at J, with 20 bases in the middle. The germline V gene encodes CDR1 PRHDT and CDR2 FYEKMQ (reference sequence). The CDR3 loop reads CASSARIKARGTQYF. The CDR3 nucleotides read TGTGCCAGCAGCGCCCGGATTAAAGCAAGGGGGACCCAGTACTTC.

The sample holds many counts of this clonotype. The chain is built from TRBV12-3 or TRBV12-4 and TRBJ1-4; D is possibly TRBD1 (5 bases). CDR3 length equals 14 residues. Trimming shortened V by 0 bases and J by 8 bases, and 10 bases separated the two germline ends. For the CDR3, the DNA is TGTGCCAGCAGTTTAGCAGGACAAGGCGAAAAACTGTTTTTT. Residues: CASSLAGQGEKLFF.

In regard to this clonotype: A read error is likely, as this CDR3 ends without the conserved phenylalanine or tryptophan. J is TRBJ1-5 and V is TRBV5-5; 9 bases match TRBD1. With V trimmed by 4 bases and J by 2 bases, 1 base remained unmatched. From germline, CDR1 is SGHKS and CDR2 YYEKEE (reference sequence). The CDR3 is 14 residues long. CDR3 region: CASSGDRGNQPQHL. DNA of the CDR3: TGTGCCAGCAGCGGGGACAGGGGCAATCAGCCCCAGCATTTA.

Comments on this clonotype: This could be a read error, since a much larger clone is one nucleotide away. V usage is TRBV6-5 and J usage is TRBJ2-7, with D uncertain. Trimming took 10 bases from V and 6 from J, leaving 16 bases between them. CDR1 is MNHEY, CDR2 SVGAGI, per germline. The CDR3 runs 12 residues. The CDR3 here is CANRRGGGEQYF. The DNA for the CDR3 is TGTGCCAACAGACGAGGTGGTGGCGAGCAGTACTTC.

V usage is TRBV5-5 and J usage is TRBJ1-4; unclear D gene. V was trimmed by 8 bases and J by 0 bases, leaving 17 bases between them. This CDR3 has 16 residues. Germline CDR1 is SGHKS and CDR2 is YYEKEE (reference sequence). For the CDR3, the DNA is TGTGCCAGGAGCCCTCATCCGGAGGCAACTAATGAAAAACTGTTTTTT. Amino acids: CARSPHPEATNEKLFF.

A remark on this clonotype: At one boundary the junction diverges from the germline segment, which might be a read error. The chain is built from TRBV4-3 and TRBJ2-5; 7 bases line up with TRBD2. The CDR3 runs to 16 residues. Germline loops: CDR1 LGHNA, CDR2 YSLEER. CDR3 nucleotides: TGCGCCGGCAGCCAAGATCGTACGGGAGGCAGGGAGACCCAATACTTC. It codes for CAGSQDRTGGRETQYF.

On this clonotype: At one end the junction does not follow the germline gene, possibly because of a read error. The CDR3 DNA reads as TGTTCCAGCAGCCGTGGGAGGGGGGCTCTCTCCTACGAGCAGTATTTC. It yields the protein CSSSRGRGALSYEQYF. The gene calls are TRBV11-2 and TRBJ2-7, with D tentatively TRBD2 (7 bases). Germline V gene data show CDR1 as SGHAT and CDR2 as FQNNGV. This CDR3 has 16 amino acids.

About this clonotype itself: A much bigger clone sits one base away, suggesting this may be a read error. V usage is TRBV20-1 and J usage is TRBJ1-5; no reliable D call. Germline V gene data show CDR1 as DFQATT and CDR2 as SNEGSKA (reference sequence). The CDR3 runs 15 residues. In nucleotides, the CDR3 is TGCGGTGCTTTTCCCAGCGGCCGGGGCAATCAGCCCCAGCATTTT. This codes for CGAFPSGRGNQPQHF.

V is TRBV15 and J is TRBJ1-3, with a possible D match to TRBD1 (5 bases). The CDR3 has 15 residues. Germline V gene lookup returns CDR1 LNHNV and CDR2 YYDKDF (reference sequence). The V end lost 5 bases, the J end lost 0 bases, and 11 bases lay between the germline ends. The CDR3 loop reads CATSGGHISGNTIYF. DNA for the CDR3: TGTGCCACCAGCGGAGGACACATCTCTGGAAACACCATATATTTT.

The chain carries TRBV10-3 and TRBJ1-5; D is undetermined. This CDR3 spans 13 amino acids. Trimming stripped 4 bases from V and 5 bases from J, with 9 bases between. The germline CDR1 and CDR2 sequences are ENHRY and SYGVKD. The CDR3: CAISAEGHQPQHF. Here the CDR3 DNA reads TGTGCCATCAGTGCAGAGGGTCATCAGCCCCAGCATTTT.

This clonotype is a singleton in its sample. The junction departs from germline at one end; a sequencing error may be responsible. V and J are TRBV24-1 and TRBJ2-1; no clear D gene. The germline CDR1 and CDR2 sequences are KGHDR and SFDVKD. This CDR3 is 13 amino acids long. CDR3 sequence reads: CATRSPSNNEQFF. The CDR3 DNA reads TGTGCCACCAGGTCCCCCTCCAACAATGAGCAGTTCTTC.

This clonotype was seen more than once but under ten times. A much larger clone differs by one base, so this may be a read error. J is TRBJ1-5 and V is TRBV6-1; D remains ambiguous. Looked up from germline, CDR1 is MNHNS and CDR2 is SASEGT. The CDR3 extends over 14 amino acids. Trimming stripped 4 bases from V and 8 bases from J, with 15 bases between. The CDR3, as DNA: TGTGCCAGCAGTGGAGGGTCGTCCCAGGAGCCCCAGCATTTT. Translation: CASSGGSSQEPQHF.

The sample holds a few counts of this clonotype. V usage is TRBV20-1 and J usage is TRBJ2-1, with D perhaps matching TRBD2 (6 bases). The germline gives CDR1 DFQATT, CDR2 SNEGSKA (reference sequence). The V end lost 7 bases, the J end lost 5 bases, and 15 bases lay between the germline ends. There are 13 residues in the CDR3. CDR3 in amino acids: CSVSGASDNEQFF. The CDR3 DNA is TGCAGTGTTTCCGGGGCTAGCGACAATGAGCAGTTCTTC.

This clonotype came up a few times. This clone may be a read error of a much larger clone one base away. The V call is TRBV11-2, the J call TRBJ2-5; maybe TRBD2 (6 bases). This CDR3 is built from 12 residues. The germline V gene has CDR1 SGHAT and CDR2 FQNNGV. Here the CDR3 DNA reads TGTACCAGCAGAGTCGCGGGGGAGACCCAGTACTTC. Amino acids: CTSRVAGETQYF.

The rearrangement joins TRBV11-2 to TRBJ2-7; TRBD1 or TRBD2 may be the D gene (5 bases each). The CDR3 totals 11 residues. Trimming cost V 6 bases and J 12 bases, with 15 bases left between them. From germline, CDR1 is SGHAT and CDR2 FQNNGV. CDR3 loop: CASRHDSGLYF. CDR3 nucleotide sequence: TGTGCCAGCAGGCACGACTCGGGGCTGTACTTC.

A note on this clonotype: One junction end does not reproduce the germline sequence, and a read error may be involved. CDR3 coding DNA: TGCAGTTCTAGAGACGCCAGCACGCCCGAGCAGTACTTC. Its translation is CSSRDASTPEQYF. The chain is built from TRBV20-1 and TRBJ2-7; D not resolved. This CDR3 region has 13 residues. Germline loops: CDR1 DFQATT, CDR2 SNEGSKA (reference sequence).

This clonotype was recorded once. This could be a read error, since a much larger clone is one nucleotide away. The genes are TRBV20-1 and TRBJ1-2; 8 nucleotides match TRBD1. Germline loops: CDR1 DFQATT, CDR2 SNEGSKA (reference sequence). This CDR3 spans 15 amino acids. CDR3 in amino acids: CCARKTGVDLDGYTF. CDR3 DNA: TGCTGTGCTAGGAAGACAGGGGTGGATCTTGATGGCTACACCTTC.

This clonotype has only one observation. CDR3 DNA: TGCAGTGCTCCCACGGGACACAAGACCCTCGGCTGTAGAAATACGCAGTATTTT. It translates to CSAPTGHKTLGCRNTQYF. The gene calls are TRBV20-1 and TRBJ2-3, with D tentatively TRBD1 (6 bases). CDR1 and CDR2 (germline): DFQATT, SNEGSKA (reference sequence). V was trimmed by 5 bases and J by 7 bases, leaving 31 bases between them. The CDR3 consists of 18 residues.

This clonotype was found a few times. The rearrangement links TRBV4-2 to TRBJ2-5, with TRBD2 as a possible D gene (6 bases). CDR1 LGHNA and CDR2 YNFKEQ come from the germline V gene. This CDR3 comprises 16 residues. Trimming stripped 3 bases from V and 0 bases from J, with 14 bases between. Written as DNA, the CDR3 is TGTGCCAGCAGCCAGGGTCTAGCGAGGTACCAAGAGACCCAGTACTTC. It translates to CASSQGLARYQETQYF.

Concerning this clonotype: The junction does not match germline at one end; this may be a read error. This chain links TRBV11-1 with TRBJ2-1; possibly TRBD1 for D (5 bases). This CDR3 region has 13 residues. CDR1 and CDR2 (germline): SGHAT, FQDESV (reference sequence). This CDR3 reads CASCLKGYNEQFF. The CDR3 coding sequence is TGTGCCAGCTGCTTGAAGGGGTACAATGAGCAGTTCTTC.

Note on this clonotype: The junction and the germline gene differ at one end; a read error may be behind it. This chain joins TRBV20-1 and TRBJ2-3; 14 bases map to TRBD2. Germline CDR1 is DFQATT and CDR2 is SNEGSKA (reference sequence). CDR3 length: 16 residues. The CDR3 DNA sequence: TGCAGTGTTAGAGGAGGGACTAGCGGGAGCTGGGATACGCAGTATTTT. Translating gives CSVRGGTSGSWDTQYF.

As regards this clonotype: A junction boundary mismatches the germline segment, possibly from a read error. J is TRBJ1-1 and V is TRBV12-3 or TRBV12-4, with D maybe TRBD1 (5 bases). The CDR3 extends over 12 amino acids. CDR3 residues: CASSWTSPEVFF. CDR3 sequence (DNA): TGTGCCAGTAGTTGGACAAGTCCTGAAGTTTTCTTT.

Concerning this clonotype itself: The junction does not match germline at one end; this may be a read error. The CDR3 sequence is CTARTSLKANMQYF. The CDR3, as DNA: TGCACTGCTAGAACCTCACTTAAGGCGAATATGCAGTATTTT. The chain carries TRBV20-1 and TRBJ2-3; D is uncertain. Germline loops: CDR1 DFQATT, CDR2 SNEGSKA (reference sequence). The CDR3 length is 14 residues.

This clonotype was observed many times. The rearrangement joins TRBV29-1 to TRBJ2-1; D gene unclear. The V gene's germline CDR1 is SQVTM and CDR2 ANQGSEA. This CDR3 has 10 amino acids. V lost 7 bases and J lost 4, with 5 bases in between. CDR3 residues: CSAGYNEQFF. The CDR3 region has the DNA TGCAGCGCCGGATACAATGAGCAGTTCTTC.